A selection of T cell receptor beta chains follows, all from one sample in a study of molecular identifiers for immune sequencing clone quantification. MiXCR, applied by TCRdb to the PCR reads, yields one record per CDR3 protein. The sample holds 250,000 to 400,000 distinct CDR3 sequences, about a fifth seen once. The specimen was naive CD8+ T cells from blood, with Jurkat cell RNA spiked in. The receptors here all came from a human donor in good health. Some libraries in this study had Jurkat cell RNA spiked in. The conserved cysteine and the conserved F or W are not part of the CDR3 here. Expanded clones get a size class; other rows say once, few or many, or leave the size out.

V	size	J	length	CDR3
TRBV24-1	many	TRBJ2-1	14	ATSDTGTSGHNEQF
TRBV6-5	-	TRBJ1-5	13	AGSTTGSSNQPQH
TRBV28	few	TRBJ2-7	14	ASSLWEVAGVYEQY
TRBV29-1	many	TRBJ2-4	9	SVEDLNIQY
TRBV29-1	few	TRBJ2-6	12	SVEDPPGANVLT
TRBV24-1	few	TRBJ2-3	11	ATSPTDTGTQY
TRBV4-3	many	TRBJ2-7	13	ASSQEAGGIYEQY
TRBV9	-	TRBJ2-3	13	ASSEDGTSTDAQY
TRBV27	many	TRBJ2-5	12	ASAPLGVGETQY
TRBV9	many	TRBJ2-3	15	ASSPQGGQGYQDTQY
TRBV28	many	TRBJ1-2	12	ASSFAQAHYGYT
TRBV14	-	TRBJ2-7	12	ASSYRDYYYEQY
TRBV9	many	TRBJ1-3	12	ASSESGPGNTIY
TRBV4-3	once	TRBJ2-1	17	ASCPRGTGDSYVYNEQF
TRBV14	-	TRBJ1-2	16	ASSQSDDNFLTNYGYT
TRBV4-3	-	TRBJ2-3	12	ASSQGTSGCTQY
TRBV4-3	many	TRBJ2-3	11	ASSQLVADTQY
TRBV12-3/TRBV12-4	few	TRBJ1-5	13	ASSSVGFGNQPQH
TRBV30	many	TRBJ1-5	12	AWTGGGPGQPQH
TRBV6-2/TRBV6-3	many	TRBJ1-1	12	ASNTGPMNTEAF
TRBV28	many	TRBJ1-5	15	ASHPDGGGGSNQPQH
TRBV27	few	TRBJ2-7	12	ASRVVSGGYEQY
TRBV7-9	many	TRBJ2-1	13	ASSLRDRGLIEQF
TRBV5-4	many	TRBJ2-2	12	ASRELADAGELF
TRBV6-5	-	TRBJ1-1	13	ASSHRDNPNTEAF
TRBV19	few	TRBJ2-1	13	ASNSGTRSYNEQF
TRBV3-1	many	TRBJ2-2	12	ASSPGQGTGELF
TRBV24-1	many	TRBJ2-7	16	ATSDLQVRIQIYYEQY
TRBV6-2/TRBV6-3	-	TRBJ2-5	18	ASSPRLGTSGSTGLETQY
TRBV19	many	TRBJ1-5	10	ASSIGFQPQH
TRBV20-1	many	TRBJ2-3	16	SAGQTTRTSGSADTQY
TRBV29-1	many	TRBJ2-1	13	SVEGRDREYNEQF
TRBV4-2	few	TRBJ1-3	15	ASSHPEVAHSGNTIY
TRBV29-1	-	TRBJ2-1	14	SVIGAGAIGYNEQF
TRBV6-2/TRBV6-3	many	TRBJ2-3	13	ASSYSMGGRDTQY
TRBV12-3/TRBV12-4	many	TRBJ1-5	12	ASSWQDSNQPQH
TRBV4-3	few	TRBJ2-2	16	ASSHDTGALANTGELF
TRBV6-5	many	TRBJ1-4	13	ASSLSAGINEKLF
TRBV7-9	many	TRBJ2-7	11	ASSIGSSYEQY
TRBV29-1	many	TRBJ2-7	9	SVDTGDEQY
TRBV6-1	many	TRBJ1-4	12	ASSDAPIQEKLF
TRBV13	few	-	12	ATSRPEVGDTQH
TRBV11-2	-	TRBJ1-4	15	ASSAKGEGVTNEKLF
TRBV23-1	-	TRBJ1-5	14	AGSQLDKDSNQPQH
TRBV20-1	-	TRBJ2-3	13	SARWTGTSTDTQY
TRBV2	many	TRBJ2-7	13	ASIPPGQGPHEQY
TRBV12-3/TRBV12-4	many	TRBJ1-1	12	ASQTGTTNTEAF
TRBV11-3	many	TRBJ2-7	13	ASSLDPSGAYEQY
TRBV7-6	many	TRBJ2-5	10	ASSPDWETQY
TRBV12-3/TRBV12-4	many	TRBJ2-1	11	ASSGEFSGGGF
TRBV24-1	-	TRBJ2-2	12	ATGHRSNTGELF
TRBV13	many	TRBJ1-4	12	ASSSGPGSEKLF
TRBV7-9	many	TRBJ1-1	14	ASSLASSILATEAF
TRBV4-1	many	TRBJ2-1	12	ASSQVARPYEQF
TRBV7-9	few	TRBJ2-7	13	ASSDWGLRSYEQY
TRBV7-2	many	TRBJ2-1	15	ASSLVEWDLTWDEQF
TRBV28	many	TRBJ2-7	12	ASRDPGQSSHQY
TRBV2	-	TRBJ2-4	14	ASMGDRGRTKSIQY